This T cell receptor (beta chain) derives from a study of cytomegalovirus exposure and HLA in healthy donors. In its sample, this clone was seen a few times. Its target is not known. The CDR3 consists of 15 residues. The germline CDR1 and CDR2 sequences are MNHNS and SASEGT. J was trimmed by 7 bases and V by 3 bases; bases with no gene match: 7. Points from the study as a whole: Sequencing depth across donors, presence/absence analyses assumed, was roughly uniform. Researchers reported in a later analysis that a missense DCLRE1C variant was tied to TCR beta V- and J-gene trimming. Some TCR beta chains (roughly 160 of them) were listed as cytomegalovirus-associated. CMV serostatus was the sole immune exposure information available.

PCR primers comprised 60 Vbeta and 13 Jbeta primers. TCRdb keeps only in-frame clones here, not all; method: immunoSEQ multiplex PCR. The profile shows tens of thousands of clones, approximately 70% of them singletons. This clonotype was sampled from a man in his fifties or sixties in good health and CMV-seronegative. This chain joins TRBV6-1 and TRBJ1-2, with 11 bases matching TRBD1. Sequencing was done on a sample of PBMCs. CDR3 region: CASSEIGQGAFGYTF. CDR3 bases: TGTGCCAGCAGTGAGATTGGACAGGGGGCGTTTGGCTACACCTTC.